These 22 T cell receptor beta chains were all obtained from the same sample, sequenced in a study of control samples from healthy donors and cancer patients (dated by TCRdb to between 2020 and 2021). Library construction relied on the immunoSEQ multiplex PCR assay. In TCRdb, the immuneACCESS table is reduced to in-frame sequences with V and J assigned. These tables do not hold every clone; where another copy was compared, an unresolved V gene accounts for under half, and the others remain unexplained. In all, the sample holds roughly 190,000 clones, and around 93% of those were seen once. 1.8% of the sample is held by the ten biggest clonotypes. The sample comprised blood. These receptors came from a man aged 25-40 years in good health.

The chain carries TRBV5-1 and TRBJ1-2, with D uncertain. Germline V gene data show CDR1 as SGHRS and CDR2 as YFSETQ. V was trimmed by 3 bases and J by 0 bases, leaving 12 bases between them. The length of the CDR3 is 15 residues. The CDR3 DNA sequence: TGCGCCAGCAGCTCCGGCAGTTACCCTAACTATGGCTACACCTTC. The encoded protein is CASSSGSYPNYGYTF.

The chain uses TRBV21-1 and TRBJ1-1; the table gives TRBD1 as D, unverified against the DNA. TRBV21-1 is described as a pseudogene. The CDR3 length is 17 residues. CDR3 in amino acids: CASSKDSAGELNTEAFF. The CDR3 DNA reads as TGTGCCAGCAGCAAAGATTCGGCAGGGGAATTAAACACTGAAGCTTTCTTT.

The J gene is TRBJ1-5, the V gene TRBV6-1, with unresolved D. CDR3 size: 15 residues. V lost 3 bases to trimming and J lost 5 bases, with 14 bases between them. Germline values: CDR1 MNHNS, CDR2 SASEGT. In nucleotides, the CDR3 is TGTGCCAGCAGTGACGATGTGCCTGGTTATCAGCCCCAGCATTTT. It is translated as CASSDDVPGYQPQHF.

The chain uses TRBV4-1 and TRBJ1-5; D may be TRBD1 (6 bases). The CDR3 is 16 residues long. Germline-derived CDR1 and CDR2 are MGHRA and YSYEKL. Trimming shortened V by 1 base and J by 1 base, and 11 bases separated the two germline ends. The CDR3 here is CASSQVYGQSNQPQHF. CDR3 sequence (DNA): TGCGCCAGCAGCCAAGTCTACGGACAGAGCAATCAGCCCCAGCATTTT.

The chain recombines TRBV9 with TRBJ1-2; TRBD1 matches 7 bases. CDR1 and CDR2 from the germline V gene are SGDLS and YYNGEE. J lost 8 bases, V lost 2 bases, and 9 bases had no gene match. The CDR3 covers 14 residues. Written as DNA, the CDR3 is TGTGCCAGCAGCGTGTTACCGACAGGGCAGGGCTACACCTTC. It encodes CASSVLPTGQGYTF.

This rearrangement joins TRBV11-2 to TRBJ2-5; 9 bases fit TRBD2. V shed 1 base and J 4 bases; nucleotides not matched to a gene: 7. Per germline, CDR1 SGHAT and CDR2 FQNNGV. The CDR3 sequence is 16 residues long. CDR3 nucleotides: TGTGCCAGCAGCTTAGGTGGCGGGGGGGCTCGAGAGACCCAGTACTTC. Encoded protein: CASSLGGGGARETQYF.

V and J are TRBV9 and TRBJ1-1; the D gene is possibly TRBD1 (5 bases). The CDR3 is 15 residues long. Germline assignment: CDR1 SGDLS and CDR2 YYNGEE. V was clipped by 0 bases and J by 4 bases, with 13 bases between them. DNA for the CDR3: TGTGCCAGCAGCGTAGTCCGGGGCGAAAGCACTGAAGCTTTCTTT. It translates to CASSVVRGESTEAFF.

The chain links TRBV18 to TRBJ1-5; 7 bases are shared with TRBD1. V lost 2 bases, J lost 2 bases, and 6 bases stayed unmatched. The CDR3 sequence is 16 residues long. CDR1 and CDR2 (germline): KGHSH, LQKENI. As DNA, the CDR3 is TGTGCCAGCTCACCAGGGAGGGGGCAAGGCAATCAGCCCCAGCATTTT. Translated, it gives CASSPGRGQGNQPQHF.

The chain is built from TRBV1 and TRBJ1-1; no check of the table's D call, TRBD1, against the DNA was made. TRBV1 is recorded as a pseudogene. The CDR3 runs to 19 residues. CDR3 nucleotides: TGCACCAGCAGCCAAGATACCGCCTTTGGTCAGACAATGAACACTGAAGCTTTCTTT. It yields the protein CTSSQDTAFGQTMNTEAFF.

V gene TRBV6-1 combines with J gene TRBJ2-1, with D possibly TRBD1 on 5 matching bases. The ends were cut back, 2 bases at V and 1 base at J, with 6 bases in the middle. The CDR3 has 14 amino acids. The germline gives CDR1 MNHNS, CDR2 SASEGT. CDR3 DNA sequence: TGTGCCAGCAGTGAAAGGGGTTCCTACAATGAGCAGTTCTTC. This translates into CASSERGSYNEQFF.

Remarks on this clone: Other DNA sequences within the sample encode an identical CDR3. The chain employs TRBV5-6 and TRBJ2-1; D gene uncertain. CDR3 length: 11 residues. V lost 1 base and J lost 4, with 0 bases in between. Germline-derived CDR1 and CDR2 are SGHDT and YYEEEE. CDR3 residues: CASSLYNEQFF. The CDR3 DNA reads TGTGCCAGCAGCTTGTACAATGAGCAGTTCTTC.

There are a few counts of this clone. V is TRBV5-4 and J is TRBJ2-3, with no clear D. The germline CDR1 and CDR2 sequences are SGHNT and YYREEE (reference sequence). The CDR3 spans 12 residues. V was clipped by 4 bases and J by 8 bases, with 11 bases between them. In DNA form, the CDR3 reads TGTGCCAGCAGCCCCGCCTTCGCTACGCAGTATTTT. Protein product: CASSPAFATQYF. The full variable domain, in which reference TRBV5-4 and TRBJ2-3 provide the parts outside the CDR3, is ETGVTQSPTHLIKTRGQQVTLRCSSQSGHNTVSWYQQALGQGPQFIFQYYREEENGRGNFPPRFSGLQFPNYSSELNVNALELDDSALYLCASSPAFATQYFGPGTRLTVL.

CDR3 nucleotide sequence: TGTGCCTGGAGCCGGACAGGGGGCCGGGAGCAGTACTTC. It yields the protein CAWSRTGGREQYF. V usage is TRBV30 and J usage is TRBJ2-7, with TRBD1 matching over 11 bases. The CDR3 has 13 residues. V lost 3 bases and J lost 7; bases outside the gene matches: 5. Germline assignment: CDR1 GTSNPN and CDR2 SVGIG (reference sequence).

This clone was counted a single time. This chain links TRBV5-1 with TRBJ2-1; TRBD1 agrees at 8 bases. The germline V gene has CDR1 SGHRS and CDR2 YFSETQ. Trimming cost V 4 bases and J 7 bases; bases outside gene matches: 13. CDR3 size: 16 residues. The CDR3 region is CASSPGWAGGANEQFF. CDR3 sequence (DNA): TGCGCCAGCAGCCCGGGGTGGGCAGGGGGCGCGAATGAGCAGTTCTTC.

The chain employs TRBV5-1 and TRBJ2-3; perhaps TRBD1 as D (5 bases). Trimming stripped 4 bases from V and 6 bases from J, with 12 bases between. This CDR3 is built from 13 residues. Germline V gene lookup returns CDR1 SGHRS and CDR2 YFSETQ. The CDR3 sequence is CASSDDSLDTQYF. The CDR3 nucleotides read TGCGCCAGCAGCGATGACAGTCTTGATACGCAGTATTTT.

The chain combines TRBV3-1 (or the pseudogene TRBV3-2) with TRBJ2-5, with D possibly matching TRBD2 (6 bases). V shed 5 bases and J shed 4 bases, with 20 bases lying between them. The CDR3 loop spans 16 amino acids. Germline assignment: CDR1 LGHDT and CDR2 YNNKEL (reference sequence). As DNA, the CDR3 is TGTGCCAGCAGCAAACGGGGCGCGGGGCCCGGAGAGACCCAGTACTTC. This encodes CASSKRGAGPGETQYF.

The V call is TRBV6-6, the J call TRBJ2-2; D may be TRBD1 or TRBD2 (5 bases each). V was clipped by 7 bases and J by 9 bases, with 9 bases between them. CDR1 is MNHNY and CDR2 is SVGAGI in the germline V gene (reference sequence). This CDR3 is 11 amino acids long. DNA for the CDR3: TGTGCCAGCACGAGGGGCCGGGAGCTGTTTTTT. It encodes CASTRGRELFF.

The genes are TRBV7-9 and TRBJ2-7; D is uncertain. Trimming shortened V by 3 bases and J by 3 bases, and 9 bases separated the two germline ends. The CDR3 covers 13 residues. Germline V gene lookup returns CDR1 SEHNR and CDR2 FQNEAQ (reference sequence). This CDR3 is CASSFGQIYEQYF. The CDR3, as DNA: TGTGCCAGCAGCTTCGGCCAAATCTACGAGCAGTACTTC.

This clone came up a few times. J is TRBJ1-1 and V is TRBV12-5; D call uncertain. Germline V gene lookup returns CDR1 LGHNT and CDR2 FRNRAP. The CDR3 spans 14 residues. The ends were cut back, 0 bases at V and 0 bases at J, with 5 bases in the middle. CDR3 loop: CASGLVPLNTEAFF. The DNA of the CDR3 is TGTGCTAGTGGTTTGGTACCGCTGAACACTGAAGCTTTCTTT. The full variable domain, its missing parts supplied by reference TRBV12-5 and TRBJ1-1, is DARVTQTPRHKVTEMGQEVTMRCQPILGHNTVFWYRQTMMQGLELLAYFRNRAPLDDSGMPKDRFSAEMPDATLATLKIQPSEPRDSAVYFCASGLVPLNTEAFFGQGTRLTVV.

The rearrangement links TRBV18 to TRBJ2-6; 11 positions agree with TRBD1. There are 18 residues in the CDR3. Germline lookup yields CDR1 KGHSH and CDR2 LQKENI. V shed 5 bases and J 3 bases; nucleotides not matched to a gene: 9. The CDR3 spells CASSLRTGGAVGANVLTF. CDR3 DNA sequence: TGTGCCAGCTCATTACGGACAGGGGGCGCGGTTGGGGCCAACGTCCTGACTTTC. The variable domain in full, completed from reference TRBV18 and TRBJ2-6, reads NAGVMQNPRHLVRRRGQEARLRCSPMKGHSHVYWYRQLPEEGLKFMVYLQKENIIDESGMPKERFSAEFPKEGPSILRIQQVVRGDSAAYFCASSLRTGGAVGANVLTFGAGSRLTVL.

This clone has a count of ten or more. The CDR3 region is CASGRQNTGELFF. The CDR3 nucleotides are TGTGCCAGCGGGCGACAAAACACCGGGGAGCTGTTTTTT. V and J are TRBV7-9 and TRBJ2-2, with no clear D. The germline V gene encodes CDR1 SEHNR and CDR2 FQNEAQ (reference sequence). Trimming shortened V by 8 bases and J by 2 bases, and 9 bases separated the two germline ends. This CDR3 comprises 13 residues.

This chain connects TRBV28 to TRBJ1-6, with a weak D call TRBD1 (5 bases). This CDR3 contains 18 residues. V was trimmed by 4 bases and J by 7 bases, leaving 23 bases between them. CDR1 is MDHEN and CDR2 is SYDVKM in the germline V gene. The CDR3 here is CASSSAGEEVRGNSPLHF. The CDR3, as DNA: TGTGCCAGCAGTTCGGCGGGCGAGGAAGTACGGGGGAATTCACCCCTCCACTTT.